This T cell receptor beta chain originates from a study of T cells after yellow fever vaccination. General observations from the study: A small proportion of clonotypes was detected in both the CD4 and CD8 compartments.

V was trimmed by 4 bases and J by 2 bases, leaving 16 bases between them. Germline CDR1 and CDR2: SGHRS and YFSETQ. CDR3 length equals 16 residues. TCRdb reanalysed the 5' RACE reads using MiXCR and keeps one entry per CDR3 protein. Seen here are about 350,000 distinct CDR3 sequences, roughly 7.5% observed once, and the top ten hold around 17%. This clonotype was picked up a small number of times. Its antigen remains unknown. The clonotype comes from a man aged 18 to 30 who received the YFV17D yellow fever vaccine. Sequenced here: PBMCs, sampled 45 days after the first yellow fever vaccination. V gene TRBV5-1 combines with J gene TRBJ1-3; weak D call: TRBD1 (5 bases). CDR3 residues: CASSPQPAGAGNTIYF. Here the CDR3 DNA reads TGCGCCAGCAGCCCACAACCGGCGGGGGCTGGAAACACCATATATTTT.